The 23 T cell receptor beta chains below were found in one sample sequenced in a study of T cell responses to AZD1222 COVID-19 vaccine listed by TCRdb under 2021. The time point label on this specimen signifies: baseline before first vaccination. Receptor libraries were prepared by the immunoSEQ multiplex PCR assay. TCRdb retrieved this table from immuneACCESS and kept in-frame rearrangements only. Not all clones are present; in checked studies, unresolved V genes account for under half, and no reason is known for the remainder. The sample data list roughly 160,000 clones, and just under 95% of these were observed just once. The ten largest make up about 1.6% of the sample. Sequenced material: peripheral blood, taken on day 0 of AZD1222 vaccination. These receptors originate from an adult in good health.

The V and J genes are TRBV7-2 and TRBJ2-1; D tentatively reads TRBD1 or TRBD2 (6 bases each). Deletions cut 2 bases from V and 4 bases from J, with 12 bases between. The CDR3 length is 15 residues. CDR1 is SGHTA, CDR2 FQGNSA, per germline. The CDR3 DNA follows: TGTGCCAGCAGCTTAAGGAGGGGGTCATACAATGAGCAGTTCTTC. As protein: CASSLRRGSYNEQFF.

V gene TRBV11-3 combines with J gene TRBJ1-1; D is unclear. The CDR3 loop spans 14 amino acids. V lost 1 base, J lost 2 bases, and 8 bases lay in between. CDR1 and CDR2 from the germline V gene are SGHNT and YENEEA. The chain's CDR3 is CASSLGGSNTEAFF. CDR3 nucleotide sequence: TGTGCCAGCAGCTTAGGCGGGTCCAACACTGAAGCTTTCTTT.

V gene TRBV29-1 combines with J gene TRBJ2-7; 7 nucleotides agree with TRBD1. Germline V gene lookup returns CDR1 SQVTM and CDR2 ANQGSEA. The CDR3 totals 14 residues. After removal of 5 bases from V and 1 base from J, the junction contained 8 bases not matched to a gene. Here the CDR3 reads CSVSPQGRSYEQYF. The CDR3 DNA reads as TGCAGCGTTTCGCCACAGGGGCGATCCTACGAGCAGTACTTC.

V is TRBV5-4 and J is TRBJ2-1; TRBD2 matches at 13 bases. After removal of 3 bases from V and 9 bases from J, the junction contained 0 bases not matched to a gene. From germline, CDR1 is SGHNT and CDR2 YYREEE (reference sequence). The CDR3 totals 13 residues. The CDR3, as DNA: TGTGCCAGCAGCTGGACTAGCGGGGGTGAGCAGTTCTTC. This sequence encodes CASSWTSGGEQFF.

The chain uses TRBV4-1 and TRBJ2-7; perhaps TRBD2 as D (6 bases). This CDR3 has 19 amino acids. The V and J ends lost 2 bases and 2 bases respectively, with 25 bases between them. Germline CDR1 MGHRA, CDR2 YSYEKL. The CDR3 DNA reads as TGCGCCAGCAGCCAATTGGGGACTCGAGATCGACGGATCCCCTACGAGCAGTACTTC. Translating it yields CASSQLGTRDRRIPYEQYF.

The V call is TRBV7-9, the J call TRBJ1-4; D is unclear. V lost 1 base and J lost 6, with 12 bases in between. Germline assignment: CDR1 SEHNR and CDR2 FQNEAQ (reference sequence). The CDR3 has 15 residues. Written as DNA, the CDR3 is TGTGCCAGCAGCTTAGTGATCCGCGAATATGAAAAACTGTTTTTT. Amino acids: CASSLVIREYEKLFF.

The J gene is TRBJ1-2, the V gene TRBV3-1 (or the pseudogene TRBV3-2), with D possibly being TRBD1 (6 bases). The CDR3 extends over 13 amino acids. Trimming pared 5 bases from V and 7 bases from J, leaving 14 bases between. Per the germline V gene, CDR1 is LGHDT and CDR2 is YNNKEL (reference sequence). The DNA of the CDR3 is TGTGCCAGCAGCTCCTCAGGGGTTGGTGGCTACACCTTC. Translating gives CASSSSGVGGYTF.

The gene calls are TRBV11-2 and TRBJ2-1; 7 nucleotides align to TRBD2. Germline V gene sequence: CDR1 SGHAT, CDR2 FQNNGV. This CDR3 comprises 16 residues. The trim removed 0 bases at V and 4 bases at J, leaving 6 bases unmatched. The CDR3, as DNA: TGTGCCAGCAGCTTAGATTGGGGGGGAGGTTACAATGAGCAGTTCTTC. Its translation: CASSLDWGGGYNEQFF.

The chain joins TRBV30 to TRBJ1-5; possibly TRBD1 for D (6 bases). The CDR3 extends over 14 amino acids. Germline V gene data show CDR1 as GTSNPN and CDR2 as SVGIG (reference sequence). The V end lost 1 base, the J end lost 7 bases, and 14 bases lay between the germline ends. The CDR3 nucleotides read TGTGCCTGGAGTGAGGGAGGGGGAAGGCAGCCCCAGCATTTT. It codes for CAWSEGGGRQPQHF.

This sequence joins TRBV10-1 and TRBJ1-1, with TRBD1 as a possible D gene (5 bases). The CDR3 is made up of 13 amino acids. Trimming took 5 bases from V and 2 from J, leaving 9 bases between them. Germline V gives CDR1 WNHNN, CDR2 SYGVQD (reference sequence). CDR3 nucleotide sequence: TGCGCCAGCAGTTCGGGACTCAACACTGAAGCTTTCTTT. This encodes CASSSGLNTEAFF.

The rearrangement uses TRBV7-9 and TRBJ1-2; the D gene is possibly TRBD1 (5 bases). CDR1 is SEHNR and CDR2 is FQNEAQ in the germline V gene (reference sequence). The CDR3 loop spans 14 amino acids. V was pared by 2 bases and J by 6 bases, with 13 bases between. CDR3 loop: CASSLPGTRNGYTF. For the CDR3, the DNA is TGTGCCAGCAGCTTACCTGGGACTAGGAATGGCTACACCTTC.

The chain couples TRBV19 to TRBJ1-5, with 8 bases aligning to TRBD1. V gave up 6 bases and J gave up 5 bases; unmatched junction bases: 9. The CDR3 contains 15 residues. CDR1 LNHDA and CDR2 SQIVND come from the germline V gene (reference sequence). DNA for the CDR3: TGTGCCAGTAGCCAGACAGGGGTTGGTTATCAGCCCCAGCATTTT. Translated, it gives CASSQTGVGYQPQHF.

In regard to this clone: Germline and junction disagree at one end, which may indicate a read error. This sequence joins TRBV11-2 and TRBJ1-4; the D is unclear. CDR3 length equals 15 residues. Germline CDR1 SGHAT, CDR2 FQNNGV. Written as DNA, the CDR3 is TGTGCCAGCAGCTTCCGGGAAGCGACTAGTGAAAAACTGTTTTTT. It codes for CASSFREATSEKLFF.

This chain joins TRBV5-1 and TRBJ1-1; D is possibly TRBD1 (6 bases). Deletions cut 1 base from V and 5 bases from J, with 18 bases between. The CDR3 has 16 amino acids. Per the germline V gene, CDR1 is SGHRS and CDR2 is YFSETQ. CDR3 in amino acids: CASSLIGLGGGTEAFF. The CDR3 coding sequence is TGCGCCAGCAGCTTGATTGGGTTGGGAGGGGGTACTGAAGCTTTCTTT.

The chain employs TRBV30 and TRBJ1-4; D may be TRBD1 (6 bases). The CDR3 has 13 amino acids. Germline loops: CDR1 GTSNPN, CDR2 SVGIG (reference sequence). Trimming cost V 4 bases and J 9 bases, with 15 bases left between them. Written as DNA, the CDR3 is TGTGCCTGGAAGAGGCAGGGGATTAAAAAACTGTTTTTT. Translated: CAWKRQGIKKLFF.

CDR3: CASSYSGGTYNEQFF. The CDR3 nucleotides read TGTGCCAGCAGCTATAGCGGGGGGACCTACAATGAGCAGTTCTTC. The chain combines TRBV27 with TRBJ2-1; 10 bases are a match to TRBD2. Germline-derived CDR1 and CDR2 are MNHEY and SMNVEV (reference sequence). The CDR3 spans 15 residues. The V segment lost 6 bases and the J segment 2 bases; nucleotides outside the gene matches: 4.

The V call is TRBV18, the J call TRBJ1-1; D unclear. Germline CDR1 KGHSH, CDR2 LQKENI. The CDR3 is 16 amino acids. V was shortened by 3 bases and J by 5 bases, with 19 bases between the two germline ends. Here the CDR3 reads CASSPAGVISGTEAFF. CDR3 DNA: TGTGCCAGCTCACCTGCGGGAGTGATATCTGGAACTGAAGCTTTCTTT.

V is TRBV6-1 and J is TRBJ2-5, with D uncertain. Per the germline V gene, CDR1 is MNHNS and CDR2 is SASEGT. The V end was cut by 1 base, the J end by 2 bases, with 8 bases between. The CDR3 runs 14 residues. The CDR3 region has the DNA TGTGCCAGCAGTGAAGTACTAATTCAAGAGACCCAGTACTTC. As protein: CASSEVLIQETQYF.

The rearrangement joins TRBV10-1 to TRBJ1-2; D may be TRBD1 (6 bases). The germline gives CDR1 WNHNN, CDR2 SYGVQD (reference sequence). The CDR3 has 13 amino acids. The V end was cut by 11 bases, the J end by 5 bases, with 18 bases between. CDR3 residues: CAGGRTALYGYTF. The CDR3 DNA sequence: TGCGCCGGGGGGCGGACAGCCCTTTATGGCTACACCTTC.

A word on this clone: This CDR3 is also generated by other DNA sequences in the sample. J is TRBJ1-3 and V is TRBV5-1; D unclear. Germline CDR1 is SGHRS and CDR2 is YFSETQ. CDR3 length equals 13 residues. V dropped 5 bases and J dropped 0 bases, with 6 bases sitting between them. The CDR3 protein is CASRSGSGNTIYF. CDR3 sequence (DNA): TGCGCCAGCAGGTCTGGCTCTGGAAACACCATATATTTT.

V usage is TRBV6-2 or TRBV6-3 and J usage is TRBJ2-7; TRBD2 might be the D (6 bases). This CDR3 contains 14 residues. With 2 bases removed from V and 4 bases from J, the gap between germline ends came to 12 bases. CDR1 is MNHEY, CDR2 SVGEGT, per germline. CDR3 in DNA: TGTGCCAGCAGTTACGCGGGACTCAGATACGAGCAGTACTTC. Residues: CASSYAGLRYEQYF.

The gene calls are TRBV2 and TRBJ2-7; TRBD1 might be the D (5 bases). Between the trimmed V and J ends, which lost 6 bases and 1 base, there was a span of 13 bases. Germline CDR1 SNHLY, CDR2 FYNNEI. This CDR3 is 14 amino acids long. This CDR3 reads CASREDNRSYEQYF. The DNA of the CDR3 is TGTGCCAGCAGAGAGGACAATCGATCCTACGAGCAGTACTTC. The full variable domain, rest sourced from reference TRBV2 and TRBJ2-7, is EPEVTQTPSHQVTQMGQEVILRCVPISNHLYFYWYRQILGQKVEFLVSFYNNEISEKSEIFDDQFSVERPDGSNFTLKIRSTKLEDSAMYFCASREDNRSYEQYFGPGTRLTVT.

V and J are TRBV27 and TRBJ1-2; D is ambiguous. Germline V gives CDR1 MNHEY, CDR2 SMNVEV (reference sequence). This CDR3 is built from 16 residues. With 4 bases removed from V and 3 bases from J, the gap between germline ends came to 18 bases. This CDR3 reads CASSWARGSGDYGYTF. The CDR3 coding sequence is TGTGCCAGCAGTTGGGCCCGGGGTTCCGGGGACTATGGCTACACCTTC.